What follows are 14 T cell receptor beta chains derived from one specimen sequenced in a study of shared clonotypes between healthy human individuals. CD8 cells regarded as naive lacked CD45RO, were positively chosen for CCR7, and omitted terminally differentiated effector memory CD45RA+ cells. TCRdb's copy holds only in-frame clones and misses some; the assay was immunoSEQ multiplex PCR. The table has 2 million to 2.5 million clones, around 93% seen once. The sequenced material came from naive CD8+ T cells from PBMCs. Every receptor here comes from a young man in good health. Some clones in this sample may be carry-over from other donors' samples.

The V call is TRBV19, the J call TRBJ2-7; 10 nucleotides match TRBD1. Germline V gene lookup returns CDR1 LNHDA and CDR2 SQIVND (reference sequence). After removal of 9 bases from V and 5 bases from J, the junction contained 10 bases not matched to a gene. This CDR3 contains 14 residues. The CDR3 loop reads CASRSAGQGNEQYF. CDR3 nucleotide sequence: TGTGCCAGCCGAAGCGCGGGACAGGGGAACGAGCAGTACTTC.

The chain is built from TRBV5-1 and TRBJ1-1; D uncertain. This CDR3 is built from 13 residues. CDR1 is SGHRS and CDR2 is YFSETQ in the germline V gene. V shed 1 base and J shed 9 bases, with 13 bases lying between them. The CDR3 is CASSLYSGDKAFF. The CDR3 DNA follows: TGCGCCAGCAGCTTGTACTCCGGAGACAAAGCTTTCTTT.

A single count supports this clone. This rearrangement joins TRBV15 to TRBJ2-3; D possibly corresponds to TRBD1 (5 bases). V lost 0 bases to trimming and J lost 2 bases, with 6 bases between them. This CDR3 spans 14 amino acids. CDR1 and CDR2 (germline): LNHNV, YYDKDF (reference sequence). CDR3: CATSRETVTDTQYF. CDR3 DNA: TGTGCCACCAGCAGAGAGACAGTCACAGATACGCAGTATTTT.

The CDR3 DNA sequence: TGTGCCAGCAGTTTAGTGGCTAGCGGGAGTTCAAATGAGCAGTTCTTC. Its protein product is CASSLVASGSSNEQFF. The V call is TRBV28, the J call TRBJ2-1; the match to TRBD2 covers 10 bases. The V segment lost 2 bases and the J segment 7 bases; nucleotides outside the gene matches: 8. The CDR3 contains 16 residues. Germline loops: CDR1 MDHEN, CDR2 SYDVKM.

With regard to this clone: Different DNA sequences within this sample yield the same CDR3. The CDR3 DNA sequence: TGTGCCAGCAGCCCCCCTGCGACAGATACGCAGTATTTT. Its translation is CASSPPATDTQYF. This rearrangement joins TRBV7-9 to TRBJ2-3; D gene uncertain. The CDR3 runs 13 residues. V was cut by 5 bases and J by 3 bases, with 9 bases left in between. The germline CDR1 and CDR2 sequences are SEHNR and FQNEAQ (reference sequence).

The chain recombines TRBV27 with TRBJ2-7; TRBD2 is a possible D gene (5 bases). The CDR3 has 14 amino acids. Deletions cut 8 bases from V and 6 bases from J, with 20 bases between. The germline V gene has CDR1 MNHEY and CDR2 SMNVEV (reference sequence). The CDR3 sequence: CASGLRTAQGEQYF. CDR3 nucleotides: TGTGCCAGCGGTCTACGGACTGCCCAAGGCGAGCAGTACTTC.

The chain recombines TRBV7-8 with TRBJ2-2; D is unclear. CDR1 is SGHVS, CDR2 FQNEAQ, per germline. The V end lost 5 bases, the J end lost 4 bases, and 23 bases lay between the germline ends. This CDR3 comprises 18 residues. The CDR3 nucleotides read TGTGCCAGCAGCCGTAGGTTGGGTGGGAATGAGCTCACCGGGGAGCTGTTTTTT. Its translation is CASSRRLGGNELTGELFF.

The chain combines TRBV7-9 with TRBJ2-5; the match to TRBD2 covers 7 bases. V was pared by 3 bases and J by 7 bases, with 8 bases of the junction left unmatched. The germline CDR1 and CDR2 sequences are SEHNR and FQNEAQ (reference sequence). This CDR3 is built from 14 residues. The CDR3 protein is CASSFPGGTGTQYF. The DNA for the CDR3 is TGTGCCAGCAGCTTCCCGGGAGGAACCGGGACCCAGTACTTC.

For this clone: Other DNA sequences from this sample encode an identical CDR3 as well. The CDR3 DNA follows: TGCGCCAGCAGCTTAACTAGCGGTCACGAGCAGTACTTC. This sequence encodes CASSLTSGHEQYF. This chain joins TRBV5-1 and TRBJ2-7; 8 bases align to TRBD2. CDR1 and CDR2 (germline): SGHRS, YFSETQ. Trimming cost V 2 bases and J 5 bases; bases outside gene matches: 3. The CDR3 contains 13 residues.

Details on this clone: The junction does not match germline at one end; this may be a read error. This sequence joins TRBV7-6 and TRBJ2-1; the D gene is possibly TRBD2 (6 bases). This CDR3 contains 17 residues. Germline V gene sequence: CDR1 SGHVS, CDR2 FNYEAQ. The CDR3 loop is CASSFPRGTASYYEQFF. The CDR3 bases are TGTGCCAGCAGCTTCCCGCGGGGTACAGCGTCCTACTATGAGCAGTTCTTC.

This rearrangement joins TRBV4-1 to TRBJ2-3; 10 nucleotides line up with TRBD1. This CDR3 comprises 15 residues. The V gene's germline CDR1 is MGHRA and CDR2 YSYEKL. Trimming at V came to 1 base and at J to 4 bases, leaving 2 bases not matched to a gene. The CDR3 DNA reads TGCGCCAGCAGCCAAGGACAGGGGGCATCAGATACGCAGTATTTT. It codes for CASSQGQGASDTQYF.

The V call is TRBV14, the J call TRBJ2-7, with TRBD1 identical over 7 bases. The CDR3 consists of 14 residues. V dropped 2 bases and J dropped 2; count of bases not matched to a gene: 3. In germline, CDR1 is SGHDN, CDR2 FVKESK. CDR3 protein: CASSQRDRAYEQYF. Here the CDR3 DNA reads TGTGCCAGCAGCCAAAGGGACAGAGCCTACGAGCAGTACTTC.

This chain links TRBV6-5 with TRBJ2-7, with 9 bases fitting TRBD2. V was pared by 7 bases and J by 3 bases, with 7 bases of the junction left unmatched. CDR3 length equals 14 residues. CDR1 is MNHEY and CDR2 is SVGAGI in the germline V gene. The CDR3 protein is CASKRGLALYEQYF. The CDR3 bases are TGTGCCAGCAAAAGAGGACTAGCGCTCTACGAGCAGTACTTC.

This chain connects TRBV7-9 to TRBJ1-2; D possibly corresponds to TRBD1 (5 bases). Looked up from germline, CDR1 is SEHNR and CDR2 is FQNEAQ (reference sequence). Trimming removed 0 bases from V and 6 bases from J, with 8 bases in between. The CDR3 has 13 residues. CDR3 nucleotide sequence: TGTGCCAGCAGCTTAGCGGGGCAACATGGCTACACCTTC. It yields the protein CASSLAGQHGYTF.